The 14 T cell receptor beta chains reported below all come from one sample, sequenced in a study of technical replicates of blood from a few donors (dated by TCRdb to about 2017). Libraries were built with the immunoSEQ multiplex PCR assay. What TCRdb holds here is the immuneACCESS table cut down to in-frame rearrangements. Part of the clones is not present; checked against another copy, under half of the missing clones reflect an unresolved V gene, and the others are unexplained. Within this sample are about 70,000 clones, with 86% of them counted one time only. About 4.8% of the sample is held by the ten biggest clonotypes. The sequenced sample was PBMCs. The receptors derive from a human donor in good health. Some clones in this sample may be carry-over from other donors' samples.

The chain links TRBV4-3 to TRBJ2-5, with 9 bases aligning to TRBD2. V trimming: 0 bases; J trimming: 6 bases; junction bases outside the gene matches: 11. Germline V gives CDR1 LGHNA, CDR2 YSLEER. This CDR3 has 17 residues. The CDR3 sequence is CASSQETSSGDLKTQYF. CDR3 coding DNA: TGCGCCAGCAGCCAAGAAACGTCTAGCGGGGATTTAAAGACCCAGTACTTC.

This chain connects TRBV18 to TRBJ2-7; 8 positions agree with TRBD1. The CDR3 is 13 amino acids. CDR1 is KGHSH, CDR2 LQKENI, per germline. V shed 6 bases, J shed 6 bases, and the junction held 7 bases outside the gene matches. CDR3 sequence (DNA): TGTGCCAGCTCCGAGACAGGGGTGGGCGAGCAGTACTTC. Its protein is CASSETGVGEQYF.

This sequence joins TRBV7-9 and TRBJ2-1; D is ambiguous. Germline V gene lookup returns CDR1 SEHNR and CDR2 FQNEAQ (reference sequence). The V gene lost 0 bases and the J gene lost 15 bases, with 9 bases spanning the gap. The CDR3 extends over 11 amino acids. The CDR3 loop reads CASSLAQSPFF. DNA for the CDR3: TGTGCCAGCAGCTTAGCTCAGTCGCCGTTCTTC.

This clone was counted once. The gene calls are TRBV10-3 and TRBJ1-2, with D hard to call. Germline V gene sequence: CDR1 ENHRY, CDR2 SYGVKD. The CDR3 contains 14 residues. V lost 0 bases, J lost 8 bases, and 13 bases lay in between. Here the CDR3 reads CAISESAAELGYTF. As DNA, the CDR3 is TGTGCCATCAGTGAGTCGGCGGCGGAACTGGGCTACACCTTC.

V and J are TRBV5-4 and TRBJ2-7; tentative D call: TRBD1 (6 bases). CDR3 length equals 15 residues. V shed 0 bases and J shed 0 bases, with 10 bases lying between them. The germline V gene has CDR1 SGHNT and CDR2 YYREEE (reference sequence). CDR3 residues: CASSLGIGGSYEQYF. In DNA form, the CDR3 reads TGTGCCAGCAGCTTGGGTATAGGGGGCTCCTACGAGCAGTACTTC.

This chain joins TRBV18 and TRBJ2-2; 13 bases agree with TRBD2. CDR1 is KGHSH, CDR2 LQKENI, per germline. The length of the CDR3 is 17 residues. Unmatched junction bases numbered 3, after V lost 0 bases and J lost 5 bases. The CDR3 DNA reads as TGTGCCAGCTCACCACCGGGACTAGCGGGGCGAACCGGGGAGCTGTTTTTT. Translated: CASSPPGLAGRTGELFF.

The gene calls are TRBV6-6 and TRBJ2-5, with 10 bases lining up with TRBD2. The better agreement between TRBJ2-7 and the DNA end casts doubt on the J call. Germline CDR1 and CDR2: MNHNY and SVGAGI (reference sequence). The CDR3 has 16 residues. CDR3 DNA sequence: TGTGCCAGCAGTTACTTCGAGCCTAGCGGGAGCTACGAGCAGTACTTC. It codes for CASSYFEPSGSYEQYF.

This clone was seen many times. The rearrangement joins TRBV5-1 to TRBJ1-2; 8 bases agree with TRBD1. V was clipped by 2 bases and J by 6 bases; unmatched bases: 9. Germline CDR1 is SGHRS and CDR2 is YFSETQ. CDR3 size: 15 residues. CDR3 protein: CASSLYGQGLDGYTF. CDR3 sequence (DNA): TGCGCCAGCAGCTTATACGGACAGGGTCTTGATGGCTACACCTTC. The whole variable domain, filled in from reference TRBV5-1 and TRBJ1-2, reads KAGVTQTPRYLIKTRGQQVTLSCSPISGHRSVSWYQQTPGQGLQFLFEYFSETQRNKGNFPGRFSGRQFSNSRSEMNVSTLELGDSALYLCASSLYGQGLDGYTFGSGTRLTVV.

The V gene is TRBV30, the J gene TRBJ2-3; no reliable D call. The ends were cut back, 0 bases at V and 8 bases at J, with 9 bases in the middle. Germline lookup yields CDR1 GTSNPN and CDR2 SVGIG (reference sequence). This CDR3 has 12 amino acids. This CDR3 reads CAWSVRAGTQYF. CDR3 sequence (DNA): TGTGCCTGGAGTGTACGAGCAGGTACGCAGTATTTT. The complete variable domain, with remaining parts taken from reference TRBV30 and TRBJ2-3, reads SQTIHQWPATLVQPVGSPLSLECTVEGTSNPNLYWYRQAAGRGLQLLFYSVGIGQISSEVPQNLSASRPQDRQFILSSKKLLLSDSGFYLCAWSVRAGTQYFGPGTRLTVL.

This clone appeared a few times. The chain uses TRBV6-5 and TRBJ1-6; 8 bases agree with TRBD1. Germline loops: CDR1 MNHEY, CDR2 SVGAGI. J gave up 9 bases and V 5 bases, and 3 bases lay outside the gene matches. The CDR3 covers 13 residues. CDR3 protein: CASSLDRASPLHF. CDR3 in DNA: TGTGCCAGCAGTCTGGACAGGGCTTCACCCCTCCACTTT.

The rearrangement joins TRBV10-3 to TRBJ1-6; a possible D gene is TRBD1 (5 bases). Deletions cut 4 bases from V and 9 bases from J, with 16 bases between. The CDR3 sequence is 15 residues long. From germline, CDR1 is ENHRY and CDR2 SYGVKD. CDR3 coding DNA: TGTGCCATCAGTGTTCGTGCAGGGTCTTTTTCACCCCTCCACTTT. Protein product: CAISVRAGSFSPLHF.

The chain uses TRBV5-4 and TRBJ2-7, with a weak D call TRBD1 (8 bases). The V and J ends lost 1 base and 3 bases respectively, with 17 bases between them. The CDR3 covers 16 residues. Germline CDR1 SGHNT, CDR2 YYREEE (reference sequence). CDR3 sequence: CASSLWEGQVYYEQYF. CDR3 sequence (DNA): TGTGCCAGCAGCTTGTGGGAGGGACAGGTCTACTACGAGCAGTACTTC.

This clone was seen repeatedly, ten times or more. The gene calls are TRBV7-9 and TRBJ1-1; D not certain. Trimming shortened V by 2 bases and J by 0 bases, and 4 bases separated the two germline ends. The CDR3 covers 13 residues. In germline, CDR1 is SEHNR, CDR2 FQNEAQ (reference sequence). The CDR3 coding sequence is TGTGCCAGCAGCTTATGGCTGAACACTGAAGCTTTCTTT. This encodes CASSLWLNTEAFF.

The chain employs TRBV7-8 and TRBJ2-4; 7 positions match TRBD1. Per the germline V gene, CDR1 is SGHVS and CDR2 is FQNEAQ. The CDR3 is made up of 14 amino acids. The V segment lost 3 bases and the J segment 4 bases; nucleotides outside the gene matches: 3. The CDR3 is CASSFGTEKNIQYF. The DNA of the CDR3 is TGTGCCAGCAGCTTCGGGACAGAAAAAAACATTCAGTACTTC.